These 6 T cell receptor beta chains share one sample of origin, sequenced in a study of OX40 agonist ivuxolimab in advanced cancers. Sequencing used immunoSEQ multiplex PCR; TCRdb keeps in-frame clones, though not all of them. Among about 120,000 clones, over 75% were seen once, and the ten largest hold approximately 0.51%. The sequences come from CD4+ or CD8+ T cells sorted from blood, collected in a trial of the OX40 agonist ivuxolimab. These receptors came from an adult with an advanced solid tumor such as melanoma, head and neck, liver or kidney cancer.

The chain is built from TRBV25-1 and TRBJ2-2; D remains unclear. CDR1 is MGHDK, CDR2 SYGVNS, per germline. The CDR3 is made up of 17 amino acids. Trimming removed 3 bases from V and 3 bases from J, with 17 bases in between. The CDR3 here is CASSEVEIAGYTGELFF. The DNA of the CDR3 is TGTGCCAGCAGTGAGGTGGAGATAGCTGGATACACCGGGGAGCTGTTTTTT.

The gene calls are TRBV7-2 and TRBJ2-1, with 12 bases matching TRBD2. Germline loops: CDR1 SGHTA, CDR2 FQGNSA. V lost 4 bases, J lost 8 bases, and 9 bases stayed unmatched. The CDR3 runs 16 residues. The CDR3 nucleotides are TGTGCCAGCAGCTCTATACTAGCGGGGGGCGTCGATGAGCAGTTCTTC. Its protein is CASSSILAGGVDEQFF.

The chain uses TRBV20-1 and TRBJ2-3, with D uncertain. CDR1 is DFQATT, CDR2 SNEGSKA, per germline (reference sequence). CDR3 length equals 11 residues. V lost 2 bases to trimming and J lost 7 bases, with 7 bases between them. The CDR3 here is CSARYQNTQYF. Here the CDR3 DNA reads TGCAGTGCTAGATATCAGAATACGCAGTATTTT.

J is TRBJ2-5 and V is TRBV18; no firm D call. CDR1 is KGHSH and CDR2 is LQKENI in the germline V gene. V dropped 4 bases and J dropped 4 bases, with 13 bases sitting between them. The CDR3 runs 14 residues. CDR3 amino acids: CASSLRGMAETQYF. For the CDR3, the DNA is TGTGCCAGCTCACTGCGAGGTATGGCAGAGACCCAGTACTTC.

The genes are TRBV19 and TRBJ2-5, with 8 bases lining up with TRBD2. Germline V lookup: CDR1 LNHDA, CDR2 SQIVND (reference sequence). With V trimmed by 6 bases and J by 6 bases, 9 bases remained unmatched. The CDR3 runs to 14 residues. The CDR3 nucleotides are TGTGCCAGTAGCCCGGCGGGGGGAGGCCAGACCCAGTACTTC. Protein product: CASSPAGGGQTQYF.

The rearrangement uses TRBV6-5 and TRBJ1-2; 8 bases align to TRBD1. With 4 bases clipped from V and 5 bases from J, the junction kept 9 bases outside the gene matches. The germline CDR1 and CDR2 sequences are MNHEY and SVGAGI. CDR3 length: 15 residues. The CDR3 loop reads CASSFRDRNTYGYTF. The CDR3 DNA reads as TGTGCCAGCAGTTTCAGGGACAGGAATACTTATGGCTACACCTTC.